Below are 18 T cell receptor beta chains sequenced from a single sample in a study of monozygotic twins with cystic fibrosis. Only in-frame clones appear in the TCRdb table, and some are missing; sequencing was by immunoSEQ multiplex PCR. In the table there are about 25,000 clones, 90% of which are singletons. Sequencing was performed on blood. The receptors here all came from a girl aged 2-10 years with cystic fibrosis.

The chain is built from TRBV7-6 and TRBJ2-7; D is unclear. Germline CDR1 reads SGHVS; CDR2 reads FNYEAQ. CDR3 length: 13 residues. V gave up 5 bases and J gave up 1 base, with 9 bases separating them. For the CDR3, the DNA is TGTGCCAGCAGCCCGGGCCTTTCCTACGAGCAGTACTTC. This sequence encodes CASSPGLSYEQYF.

The V and J genes are TRBV7-9 and TRBJ1-4, with 7 bases identical to TRBD1. Unmatched junction bases numbered 7, after V lost 4 bases and J lost 8 bases. The CDR3 is 14 amino acids. Germline CDR1 is SEHNR and CDR2 is FQNEAQ (reference sequence). CDR3 sequence reads: CASSSQGLREKLFF. The CDR3 nucleotides read TGTGCCAGCAGCTCACAGGGGTTGAGGGAAAAACTGTTTTTT.

This chain links TRBV7-6 with TRBJ1-6; TRBD1 matches 8 bases. The CDR3 extends over 15 amino acids. CDR1 is SGHVS and CDR2 is FNYEAQ in the germline V gene. V gave up 3 bases and J gave up 4 bases; unmatched junction bases: 2. CDR3 DNA: TGTGCCAGCAGCTTGGACAGGGAATATAATTCACCCCTCCACTTT. This codes for CASSLDREYNSPLHF.

The chain joins TRBV19 to TRBJ2-7, with D unresolved. V shed 5 bases and J shed 4 bases, with 9 bases lying between them. The CDR3 runs to 12 residues. Looked up from germline, CDR1 is LNHDA and CDR2 is SQIVND (reference sequence). The CDR3 region has the DNA TGTGCCAGTAGTCCCAAGGGATACGAGCAGTACTTC. Protein: CASSPKGYEQYF.

The CDR3 DNA reads TGTGCCAGCAGGCAGACAGGGAGCACTGAAGCTTTCTTT. It encodes CASRQTGSTEAFF. The chain couples TRBV6-1 to TRBJ1-1, with 7 bases fitting TRBD1. Germline-derived CDR1 and CDR2 are MNHNS and SASEGT. Trimming took 6 bases from V and 4 from J; bases not matched to a gene: 5. This CDR3 contains 13 residues.

This rearrangement joins TRBV5-1 to TRBJ2-7; no clear D. Germline lookup yields CDR1 SGHRS and CDR2 YFSETQ. V lost 0 bases, J lost 0 bases, and 16 bases lay in between. This CDR3 contains 17 residues. The CDR3 loop reads CASSLVYGPLHSYEQYF. The CDR3 nucleotides are TGCGCCAGCAGCTTGGTTTACGGGCCTTTACACTCCTACGAGCAGTACTTC.

This chain links TRBV4-2 with TRBJ1-2; possible D gene TRBD1, 5 bases. Germline lookup yields CDR1 LGHNA and CDR2 YNFKEQ. The CDR3 covers 15 residues. Trimming removed 7 bases at V and 8 bases at J, with 23 bases between. CDR3 loop: CASTRSIGTEEGYTF. CDR3 in DNA: TGTGCCAGCACCCGGAGCATAGGGACTGAGGAGGGCTACACCTTC.

V is TRBV6-5 and J is TRBJ2-5; the D is unclear. The ends were cut back, 4 bases at V and 0 bases at J, with 12 bases in the middle. The CDR3 length is 15 residues. Germline V gives CDR1 MNHEY, CDR2 SVGAGI. CDR3 sequence reads: CASSWLPRDQETQYF. DNA for the CDR3: TGTGCCAGCAGTTGGCTACCACGGGACCAAGAGACCCAGTACTTC.

The chain has TRBV23-1 and TRBJ1-2; 7 positions agree with TRBD1. TRBV23-1 is given ORF status, its function remaining uncertain. V was pared by 4 bases and J by 4 bases, with 9 bases of the junction left unmatched. This CDR3 contains 15 residues. This CDR3 is CASSLGEGASYGYTF. Written as DNA, the CDR3 is TGCGCCAGCAGTCTGGGAGAGGGGGCCTCCTATGGCTACACCTTC.

This sequence joins TRBV5-1 and TRBJ2-1, with D unresolved. Trimming pared 1 base from V and 5 bases from J, leaving 4 bases between. The germline CDR1 and CDR2 sequences are SGHRS and YFSETQ. The CDR3 extends over 12 amino acids. CDR3 loop: CASSLTNNEQFF. The CDR3 region has the DNA TGCGCCAGCAGCTTGACCAACAATGAGCAGTTCTTC.

The CDR3, as DNA: TGCGCCAGCAGCTTCCTCGGGCAGGGGGCAATAAGTTCACCCCTCCACTTT. Protein sequence: CASSFLGQGAISSPLHF. This chain joins TRBV5-1 and TRBJ1-6; 8 nucleotides line up with TRBD1. Looked up from germline, CDR1 is SGHRS and CDR2 is YFSETQ. The V gene end was trimmed by 2 bases and the J gene end by 9 bases; junction bases not matched to a gene: 13. This CDR3 has 17 residues. The full variable domain, in which reference TRBV5-1 and TRBJ1-6 provide the parts outside the CDR3, is KAGVTQTPRYLIKTRGQQVTLSCSPISGHRSVSWYQQTPGQGLQFLFEYFSETQRNKGNFPGRFSGRQFSNSRSEMNVSTLELGDSALYLCASSFLGQGAISSPLHFGNGTRLTVT.

This chain joins TRBV2 and TRBJ1-1; D is unclear. Germline V gives CDR1 SNHLY, CDR2 FYNNEI. Trimming left V 9 bases short and J 5 bases short, with 19 bases between. The CDR3 contains 14 residues. The chain's CDR3 is CARSSRRGGTEAFF. CDR3 in DNA: TGTGCCAGATCTTCCCGACGGGGAGGGACTGAAGCTTTCTTT.

V gene TRBV30 combines with J gene TRBJ1-6; weak D call: TRBD1 (6 bases). Germline CDR1 reads GTSNPN; CDR2 reads SVGIG (reference sequence). This CDR3 spans 14 amino acids. V shed 5 bases and J shed 7 bases, with 15 bases lying between them. The CDR3 here is CAWASGTKNSPLHF. The CDR3 DNA reads TGTGCCTGGGCTTCCGGGACAAAGAATTCACCCCTCCACTTT.

The chain links TRBV7-6 to TRBJ2-3; D unresolved. Germline V gene data show CDR1 as SGHVS and CDR2 as FNYEAQ. The CDR3 extends over 12 amino acids. Trimming took off 6 bases at V and 4 bases at J, with 8 bases between the two ends. CDR3 nucleotide sequence: TGTGCCAGCAGTCTCCTTCCAGATACGCAGTATTTT. This gives the protein CASSLLPDTQYF.

The chain links TRBV29-1 to TRBJ1-6; weak D call: TRBD1 (6 bases). The germline CDR1 and CDR2 sequences are SQVTM and ANQGSEA. Trimming stripped 2 bases from V and 9 bases from J, with 11 bases between. The CDR3 consists of 13 residues. CDR3 coding DNA: TGCAGCGTTGAATGGGACATCGGTTCACCCCTCCACTTT. Translated, it gives CSVEWDIGSPLHF.

The V and J genes are TRBV13 and TRBJ1-1; D is undetermined. The CDR3 consists of 16 residues. CDR1 is PRHDT and CDR2 is FYEKMQ in the germline V gene (reference sequence). V was trimmed by 0 bases and J by 1 base, leaving 12 bases between them. The CDR3 loop is CASSLGDGKRNTEAFF. CDR3 nucleotides: TGTGCCAGCAGCTTAGGGGACGGTAAGAGGAACACTGAAGCTTTCTTT.

V is TRBV18 and J is TRBJ1-6; D is unresolved. This CDR3 is built from 14 residues. CDR1 and CDR2 (germline): KGHSH, LQKENI. V shed 1 base and J shed 10 bases, with 11 bases lying between them. The CDR3 nucleotides are TGTGCCAGCTCACCACTTAGTGTAGGGTCACCCCTCCACTTT. This encodes CASSPLSVGSPLHF.

The chain uses TRBV4-1 and TRBJ2-1; TRBD2 agrees at 10 bases. CDR3 length: 15 amino acids. With 4 bases clipped from V and 7 bases from J, the junction kept 7 bases outside the gene matches. CDR1 is MGHRA and CDR2 is YSYEKL in the germline V gene. The CDR3 loop reads CASSRSGGAGNEQFF. The CDR3 bases are TGCGCCAGCAGCCGGAGCGGGGGGGCGGGGAATGAGCAGTTCTTC.